These T cell receptor beta chains were read from a single sample in a study of blood T cell repertoires in COVID-19. Using immunoSEQ multiplex PCR, the repertoire was profiled, and TCRdb retains in-frame clones only, with some absent. The table includes about 50,000 clones, approximately 85% detected once. Sequencing was done on a sample of peripheral blood. The receptors shown here come from a man aged 55 to 70 with acute or convalescent COVID-19. CDR3s include the opening cysteine and the closing phenylalanine or tryptophan. D genes are given only for firm matches. Clone size appears in some rows only: once, few, many, or a class for an expanded clone.

len,abundance,d_gene,v_gene,j_gene,CDR3aa,CDR3nt
12,NA,TRBD1,TRBV29-1,TRBJ2-7,CSVRDRVHEQYF,TGCAGCGTCCGGGACAGGGTCCACGAGCAGTACTTC
11,NA,NA,TRBV20-1,TRBJ1-2,CSAPRGYGYTF,TGCAGTGCCCCGAGAGGCTATGGCTACACCTTC
13,once,TRBD1,TRBV2,TRBJ2-7,CASNGQGLYEQYF,TGTGCCAGCAACGGACAGGGTCTGTACGAGCAGTACTTC
13,NA,NA,TRBV2,TRBJ1-5,CASSEHGGQPQHF,TGTGCCAGCAGTGAACACGGAGGTCAGCCCCAGCATTTT
14,NA,TRBD1,TRBV18,TRBJ1-4,CASSPGDSGEKLFF,TGTGCCAGCTCACCGGGGGACAGCGGGGAAAAACTGTTTTTT
17,NA,TRBD2,TRBV6-1,TRBJ2-3,CASSVGVAGYGTDTQYF,TGTGCCAGCAGTGTTGGGGTAGCGGGATACGGTACAGATACGCAGTATTTT
14,NA,TRBD1,TRBV19,TRBJ1-5,CASKKGQVNQPQHF,TGTGCCAGTAAGAAAGGACAGGTGAATCAGCCCCAGCATTTT
18,once,TRBD1,TRBV27,TRBJ2-6,CASTPWGDRRTGANVLTF,TGTGCCAGCACTCCTTGGGGGGACAGGCGGACTGGGGCCAACGTCCTGACTTTC
12,NA,NA,TRBV18,TRBJ1-2,CASSQIGEGYTF,TGTGCCAGCTCACAGATCGGGGAGGGCTACACCTTC
15,NA,TRBD1,TRBV11-2,TRBJ1-6,CASSPGQGRRSPLHF,TGTGCCAGCAGCCCCGGACAGGGGCGGCGTTCACCCCTCCACTTT
16,NA,TRBD1,TRBV7-3,TRBJ2-2,CASSQGQGADTGELFF,TGTGCCAGCAGCCAGGGGCAGGGGGCGGACACCGGGGAGCTGTTTTTT
14,NA,TRBD2,TRBV29-1,TRBJ2-7,CSVSSGSGSYEQYF,TGCAGCGTTTCGAGCGGGAGTGGTTCCTACGAGCAGTACTTC
15,once,TRBD2,TRBV7-7,TRBJ2-3,CASSLGLAGTDTQYF,TGTGCCAGCAGCTTAGGACTAGCGGGCACAGATACGCAGTATTTT
13,NA,NA,TRBV7-9,TRBJ2-7,CASSSNSRNEQYF,TGTGCCAGCAGCTCGAACTCTAGAAACGAGCAGTACTTC
16,NA,NA,TRBV19,TRBJ2-4,CASSIVDRLAKNIQYF,TGTGCCAGTAGTATTGTTGACAGACTAGCCAAAAACATTCAGTACTTC
18,NA,NA,TRBV7-3,TRBJ1-1,CASSLTGGGANLGTEAFF,TGTGCCAGCAGCTTAACTGGCGGGGGAGCCAACCTGGGCACTGAAGCTTTCTTT
17,few,NA,TRBV19,TRBJ2-1,CASSSYDRETSYNEQFF,TGTGCCAGTAGTTCATATGATCGGGAGACGTCCTACAATGAGCAGTTCTTC
16,NA,TRBD2,TRBV5-1,TRBJ2-3,CASSFIAGLSTDTQYF,TGCGCCAGCAGCTTCATAGCGGGGCTAAGCACAGATACGCAGTATTTT
15,NA,NA,TRBV30,TRBJ2-3,CAWRLTGGRADTQYF,TGTGCCTGGAGGCTGACAGGCGGCAGGGCAGATACGCAGTATTTT
13,NA,NA,TRBV28,TRBJ2-1,CASSSTLLREQFF,TGTGCCAGCAGTTCTACCCTCCTGCGGGAGCAGTTCTTC
15,NA,NA,TRBV3-1/TRBV3-2,TRBJ2-1,CASSQDYGEDNEQFF,TGTGCCAGCAGCCAAGATTACGGGGAGGACAATGAGCAGTTCTTC
13,NA,NA,TRBV6-5,TRBJ1-5,CASSWAGRQPQHF,TGTGCCAGCAGTTGGGCAGGTAGGCAGCCCCAGCATTTT
16,few,NA,TRBV14,TRBJ2-7,CASSHLTRASSYEQYF,TGTGCCAGCAGCCACCTGACCAGGGCGAGCTCCTACGAGCAGTACTTC
13,NA,NA,TRBV27,TRBJ2-1,CASRDSSYNEQFF,TGTGCCAGCAGGGACAGCTCCTACAATGAGCAGTTCTTC
14,NA,TRBD2,TRBV30,TRBJ2-5,CAWSTGTSGETQYF,TGTGCCTGGAGTACCGGGACTAGCGGGGAGACCCAGTACTTC
13,NA,NA,TRBV28,TRBJ1-2,CASRVGQHYGYTF,TGTGCCAGCAGAGTAGGACAGCACTATGGCTACACCTTC
14,NA,NA,TRBV28,TRBJ1-2,CASKFSGGFYGYTF,TGTGCCAGCAAATTTTCGGGGGGCTTCTATGGCTACACCTTC